These 14 T cell receptor beta chains originate from one sample sequenced in a study of blood T cell repertoires in COVID-19. Libraries were prepared by immunoSEQ multiplex PCR; TCRdb keeps only in-frame clonotypes and omits some of them. The table has approximately 360,000 clones, about four fifths seen once; the top ten hold 5.1%. Input material: PBMCs or T cells enriched from blood (not recorded which). These receptor sequences come from a woman aged 50 to 60 who had recovered from COVID-19.

This clone was seen just once. V usage is TRBV5-6 and J usage is TRBJ1-2; D remains ambiguous. CDR3 size: 13 residues. Germline CDR1 and CDR2: SGHDT and YYEEEE. Deletions cut 0 bases from V and 8 bases from J, with 11 bases between. CDR3 bases: TGTGCCAGCAGCTTGGGACTAGAAGGCGGCTACACCTTC. Its protein product is CASSLGLEGGYTF.

The rearrangement uses TRBV10-2 and TRBJ2-7; maybe TRBD2 (5 bases). The germline V and J ends were trimmed by 5 bases and 3 bases, with 11 bases remaining between them. CDR3 size: 13 residues. Germline V gives CDR1 WSHSY, CDR2 SAAADI. In DNA form, the CDR3 reads TGCGCCAGCAGTACGGACGGACTCTACGAGCAGTACTTC. It encodes CASSTDGLYEQYF.

The chain joins TRBV30 to TRBJ2-7; possible D gene TRBD2, 6 bases. Between the trimmed V and J ends, which lost 4 bases and 6 bases, there was a span of 16 bases. The CDR3 contains 13 residues. Germline V gene data show CDR1 as GTSNPN and CDR2 as SVGIG (reference sequence). The CDR3 sequence: CAWTRQGGSEQYF. For the CDR3, the DNA is TGTGCCTGGACTCGGCAGGGAGGCTCCGAGCAGTACTTC. Variable domain in full (rest from reference TRBV30 and TRBJ2-7): SQTIHQWPATLVQPVGSPLSLECTVEGTSNPNLYWYRQAAGRGLQLLFYSVGIGQISSEVPQNLSASRPQDRQFILSSKKLLLSDSGFYLCAWTRQGGSEQYFGPGTRLTVT.

This clone showed up just once. The chain employs TRBV3-1 (or the pseudogene TRBV3-2) and TRBJ2-1; D not resolved. In germline, CDR1 is LGHDT, CDR2 YNNKEL (reference sequence). This CDR3 region has 12 residues. V was clipped by 0 bases and J by 7 bases, with 4 bases between them. CDR3 nucleotide sequence: TGTGCCAGCAGCCAAGATCTGAATGAGCAGTTCTTC. It yields the protein CASSQDLNEQFF.

The chain couples TRBV5-5 to TRBJ1-2; 9 nucleotides match TRBD1. The CDR3 extends over 18 amino acids. Germline V gene sequence: CDR1 SGHKS, CDR2 YYEKEE (reference sequence). Unmatched junction bases numbered 15, after V lost 3 bases and J lost 3 bases. CDR3 bases: TGTGCCAGCAGCTCGAACCCGGGACAGGGAGTTGATTACTATGGCTACACCTTC. It specifies CASSSNPGQGVDYYGYTF.

This clone was seen repeatedly, ten times or more. J is TRBJ1-5 and V is TRBV7-2, with 7 bases matching TRBD1. V lost 4 bases and J lost 6; bases outside the gene matches: 6. The CDR3 contains 14 residues. In germline, CDR1 is SGHTA, CDR2 FQGNSA. This CDR3 is CASSYGQAGQPQHF. CDR3 nucleotides: TGTGCCAGCAGCTATGGACAGGCAGGTCAGCCCCAGCATTTT.

The chain is built from TRBV11-3 and TRBJ2-5; 8 bases are a match to TRBD1. Germline lookup yields CDR1 SGHNT and CDR2 YENEEA. V shed 5 bases, J shed 3 bases, and the junction held 5 bases outside the gene matches. This CDR3 has 14 residues. The CDR3 loop is CASSLRTGKETQYF. CDR3 coding DNA: TGTGCCAGCAGCCTAAGGACAGGGAAAGAGACCCAGTACTTC.

On this clone: The germline gene is not matched at one end of the junction; a read error may be the cause. The chain joins TRBV7-7 to TRBJ2-3, with TRBD1 matching over 8 bases. The germline V gene encodes CDR1 SSHAT and CDR2 FNYEAQ (reference sequence). The CDR3 has 15 residues. The CDR3 nucleotides read TGTGCTAGCAGCTTAGGACAGGGTAATACAGATACGCAGTATTTT. Protein: CASSLGQGNTDTQYF.

The genes are TRBV7-2 and TRBJ2-3; 7 nucleotides line up with TRBD2. The CDR3 loop spans 15 amino acids. V dropped 4 bases and J dropped 3; count of bases not matched to a gene: 7. The V gene's germline CDR1 is SGHTA and CDR2 FQGNSA. CDR3 nucleotide sequence: TGTGCCAGCAGCTCCCGTGGCGGGGGAACAGATACGCAGTATTTT. Translation gives CASSSRGGGTDTQYF.

The rearrangement uses TRBV5-1 and TRBJ1-6; D ambiguous. The germline gives CDR1 SGHRS, CDR2 YFSETQ. V was pared by 5 bases and J by 2 bases, with 14 bases between. CDR3 size: 16 residues. CDR3 sequence: CASRHGPQTYNSPLHF. For the CDR3, the DNA is TGCGCCAGCAGACATGGGCCTCAAACCTATAATTCACCCCTCCACTTT. The full variable domain, with the rest looked up from reference TRBV5-1 and TRBJ1-6, is KAGVTQTPRYLIKTRGQQVTLSCSPISGHRSVSWYQQTPGQGLQFLFEYFSETQRNKGNFPGRFSGRQFSNSRSEMNVSTLELGDSALYLCASRHGPQTYNSPLHFGNGTRLTVT.

The sample holds one count of this clone. The chain is built from TRBV7-9 and TRBJ2-1; D perhaps matches TRBD1 (5 bases). CDR1 SEHNR and CDR2 FQNEAQ come from the germline V gene (reference sequence). The CDR3 runs 15 residues. Trimming took 3 bases from V and 3 from J, leaving 12 bases between them. CDR3 loop: CASSFSGRVYNEQFF. The CDR3 nucleotides are TGTGCCAGCAGCTTCTCAGGCAGGGTCTACAATGAGCAGTTCTTC.

V is TRBV19 and J is TRBJ2-5, with a tentative D call TRBD1 (5 bases). This CDR3 region has 15 residues. Germline V gives CDR1 LNHDA, CDR2 SQIVND (reference sequence). Trimming took off 6 bases at V and 4 bases at J, with 18 bases between the two ends. CDR3 sequence (DNA): TGTGCCAGTAGCCCCCTGAAGGGGCTTGGAGAGACCCAGTACTTC. Encoded protein: CASSPLKGLGETQYF.

This sequence joins TRBV19 and TRBJ2-1; D possibly corresponds to TRBD2 (5 bases). CDR1 is LNHDA, CDR2 SQIVND, per germline (reference sequence). This CDR3 is built from 13 residues. Trimming shortened V by 1 base and J by 7 bases, and 8 bases separated the two germline ends. The CDR3 bases are TGTGCCAGTAGTATAGGTCCGGGAAATGAGCAGTTCTTC. Translation: CASSIGPGNEQFF.

The rearrangement uses TRBV12-3 or TRBV12-4 and TRBJ1-1; possibly TRBD1 for D (5 bases). Trimming left V 7 bases short and J 5 bases short, with 14 bases between. This CDR3 has 13 amino acids. CDR3 in amino acids: CASTLREVTEAFF. In DNA form, the CDR3 reads TGTGCCAGCACCCTCAGGGAGGTGACTGAAGCTTTCTTT.